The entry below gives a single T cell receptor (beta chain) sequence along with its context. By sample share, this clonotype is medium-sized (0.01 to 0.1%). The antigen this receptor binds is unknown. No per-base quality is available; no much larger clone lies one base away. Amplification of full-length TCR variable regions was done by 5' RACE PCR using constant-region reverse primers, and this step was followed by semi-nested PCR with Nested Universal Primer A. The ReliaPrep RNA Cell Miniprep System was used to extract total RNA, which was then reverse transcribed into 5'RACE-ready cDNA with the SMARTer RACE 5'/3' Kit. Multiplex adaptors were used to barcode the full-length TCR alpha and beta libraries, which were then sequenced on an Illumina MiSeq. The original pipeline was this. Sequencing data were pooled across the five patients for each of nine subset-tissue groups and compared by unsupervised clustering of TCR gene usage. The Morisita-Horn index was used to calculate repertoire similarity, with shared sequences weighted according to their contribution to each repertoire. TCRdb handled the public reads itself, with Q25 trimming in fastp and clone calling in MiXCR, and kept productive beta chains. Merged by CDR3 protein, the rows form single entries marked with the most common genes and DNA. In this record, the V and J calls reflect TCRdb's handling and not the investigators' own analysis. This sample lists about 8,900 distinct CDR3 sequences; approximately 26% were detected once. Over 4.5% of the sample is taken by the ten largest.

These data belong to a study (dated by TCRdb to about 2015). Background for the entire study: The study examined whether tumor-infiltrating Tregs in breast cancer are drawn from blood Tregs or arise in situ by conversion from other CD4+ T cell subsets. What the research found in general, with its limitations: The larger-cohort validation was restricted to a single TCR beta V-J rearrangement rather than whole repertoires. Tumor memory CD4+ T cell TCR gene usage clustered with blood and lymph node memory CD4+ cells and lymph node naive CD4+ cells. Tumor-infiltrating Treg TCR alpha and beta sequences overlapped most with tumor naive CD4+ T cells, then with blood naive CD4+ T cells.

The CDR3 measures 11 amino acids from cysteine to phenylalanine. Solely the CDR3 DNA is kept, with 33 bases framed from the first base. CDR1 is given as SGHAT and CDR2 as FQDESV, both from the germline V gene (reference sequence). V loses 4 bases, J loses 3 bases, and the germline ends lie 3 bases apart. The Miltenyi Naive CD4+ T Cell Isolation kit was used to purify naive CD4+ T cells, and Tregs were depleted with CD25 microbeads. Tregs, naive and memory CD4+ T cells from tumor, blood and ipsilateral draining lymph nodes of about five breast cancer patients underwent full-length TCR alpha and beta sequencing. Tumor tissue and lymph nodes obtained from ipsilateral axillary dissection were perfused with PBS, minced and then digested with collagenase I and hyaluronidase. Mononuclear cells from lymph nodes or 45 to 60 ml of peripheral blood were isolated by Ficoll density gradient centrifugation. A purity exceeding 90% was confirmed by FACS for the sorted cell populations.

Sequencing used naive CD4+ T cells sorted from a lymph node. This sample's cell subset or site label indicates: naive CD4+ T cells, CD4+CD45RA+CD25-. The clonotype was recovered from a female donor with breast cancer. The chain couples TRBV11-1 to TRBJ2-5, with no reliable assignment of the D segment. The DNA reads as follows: TGTGCCAGCAGCTCAAAAGAGACCCAGTACTTC. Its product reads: CASSSKETQYF.